This T cell receptor (beta chain) was sequenced in a study of PD-1 and CTLA-4 blockade in melanoma. The table came from immunoSEQ multiplex PCR; TCRdb's copy has only in-frame clones and leaves some out. Altogether 30,000 to 35,000 clones are present, around 93% being singletons, with the ten largest covering approximately 8%. Per germline, CDR1 SGHVS and CDR2 FNYEAQ. V lost 5 bases and J lost 1, with 8 bases in between. The CDR3 contains 13 residues. The sequence was collected from a human donor with melanoma. The specimen comprised CD8+ T cells from peripheral blood, sampled from a patient given anti-PD-1 treatment. This chain joins TRBV7-6 and TRBJ2-5; possibly TRBD1 or TRBD2 for D (5 bases each). CDR3 sequence: CASSRGTQETQYF. CDR3 bases: TGTGCCAGCAGCCGTGGGACCCAAGAGACCCAGTACTTC.